This T cell receptor (beta chain) stems from a study of glioma-infiltrating T cells after dendritic cell vaccination. Regarding the study as a whole: Survival was not directly related to TCR clonality in these patients.

The data were produced by immunoSEQ multiplex PCR, yet TCRdb's version contains in-frame clones alone and is incomplete. There are under 100,000 clones in the sample; 70% to 90% occur only once, and over 2.5% lies in the top ten. The CDR3 has 17 residues. The ends lost 4 bases at V and 0 bases at J; junction bases unmatched: 9. Germline V lookup: CDR1 SGHDT, CDR2 YYEEEE. Points on this clone: The antigen is not known.

The sequence came from a human donor with glioblastoma. The rearrangement joins TRBV5-6 to TRBJ2-1; 8 bases are shared with TRBD2. Source: blood, taken before dendritic cell vaccination. The CDR3: CASSAAGGWSSYNEQFF. The CDR3 nucleotides are TGTGCCAGCAGCGCCGCGGGGGGATGGAGCTCCTACAATGAGCAGTTCTTC. The whole variable domain, filled in from reference TRBV5-6 and TRBJ2-1, reads DAGVTQSPTHLIKTRGQQVTLRCSPKSGHDTVSWYQQALGQGPQFIFQYYEEEERQRGNFPDRFSGHQFPNYSSELNVNALLLGDSALYLCASSAAGGWSSYNEQFFGPGTRLTVL.